A selection of T cell receptor beta chains follows, all from one sample in a study of blood T cells in healthy people across ages. TCRdb ran MiXCR on the 5' RACE reads and lists one entry per CDR3 protein. The sample lists about 1,000,000 distinct CDR3 sequences; 35% to 55% were seen once. Sequences were obtained from blood. The receptors stem from an older woman in good health. CDR3s include the opening cysteine and the closing phenylalanine or tryptophan. Each record gives: V gene, J gene, clone size, D gene, CDR3 DNA, CDR3 protein. A D gene is named only where the DNA matches it firmly. Clone size, where shown, is once, few, many, or a class for clones that have expanded.

>TRBV4-1|TRBJ2-5|.|.
TGCGCCAGCAGCCAAGACGAGGACGGACAAGAGACCCAGTACTTC
CASSQDEDGQETQYF
>TRBV4-1|TRBJ2-3|few|.
TGCGCCAGCAGCCAAGATTATGGCGGGAATGCAGATACGCAGTATTTT
CASSQDYGGNADTQYF
>TRBV7-8|TRBJ2-7|few|.
TGTGCCAGCAGCTTAGAGCAATCCGCCTACGAGCAGTACTTC
CASSLEQSAYEQYF
>TRBV7-9|TRBJ1-2|few|.
TGTGCCAGCAGCTTAAGCCCCTTCGGCTTGGGCTACACCTTC
CASSLSPFGLGYTF
>TRBV18|TRBJ1-5|.|.
TGTGCCAGCTCACCCAACAAATTACAGGGAAGGTCCACAGATCAGCCCCAGCATTTT
CASSPNKLQGRSTDQPQHF
>TRBV5-1|TRBJ2-7|few|TRBD2
TGCGCCAGCAGCTCGTCGACTAGCGGAGGTGGCGGGTCCTACGAGCAGTACTTC
CASSSSTSGGGGSYEQYF
>TRBV6-5|TRBJ2-5|.|.
TGTGCCAGCAGCTACTCGGAGGACCCCCCTTTGACCCAGTACTTC
CASSYSEDPPLTQYF
>TRBV2|TRBJ2-7|.|TRBD2
TGTGCCGGAGGGACTAGCGGCTCCTACGAGCAGTACTTC
CAGGTSGSYEQYF
>TRBV6-2/TRBV6-3|TRBJ2-5|.|.
TGTGCCAGCAGTTGGGGGGTGACAGAGACCCAGTACTTC
CASSWGVTETQYF
>TRBV4-2|TRBJ2-1|many|TRBD2
TGTGCCAGCAGCCAAGATCCGACTAGCGGGAGCTCCTACAATGAGCAGTTCTTC
CASSQDPTSGSSYNEQFF
>TRBV29-1|TRBJ2-1|.|.
TGCAGCGTTGAGTTGCCCGCGAGCTATGAGCAGTTCTTC
CSVELPASYEQFF